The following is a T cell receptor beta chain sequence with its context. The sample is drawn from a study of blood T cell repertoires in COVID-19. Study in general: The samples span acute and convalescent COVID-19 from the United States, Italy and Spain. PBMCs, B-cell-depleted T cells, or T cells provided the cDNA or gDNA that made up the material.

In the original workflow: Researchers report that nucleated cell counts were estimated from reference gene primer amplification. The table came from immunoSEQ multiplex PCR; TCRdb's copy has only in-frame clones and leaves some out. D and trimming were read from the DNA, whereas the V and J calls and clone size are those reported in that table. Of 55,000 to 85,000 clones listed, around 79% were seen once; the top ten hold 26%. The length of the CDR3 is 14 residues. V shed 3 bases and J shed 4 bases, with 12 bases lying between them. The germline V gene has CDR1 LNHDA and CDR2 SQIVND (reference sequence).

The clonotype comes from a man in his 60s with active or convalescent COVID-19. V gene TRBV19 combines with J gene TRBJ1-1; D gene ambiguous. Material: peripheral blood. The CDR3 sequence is CASSIRTRGTEAFF. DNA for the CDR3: TGTGCCAGTAGTATCCGCACCCGGGGCACTGAAGCTTTCTTT.